The 23 T cell receptor beta chains in this list originate from one sample, sequenced in a study of T-cell reconstitution after alpha-beta-depleted transplantation in children. The authors prepared the TCRbeta library with unique molecular identifiers. Each CDR3 protein is one row after TCRdb ran MiXCR on the PCR reads. The table includes about a million distinct CDR3 sequences, about 31% detected once. The sequencing here drew on PBMCs, mostly from graft donor cells, taken 360 days after TCRalphabeta/CD19-depleted stem cell transplant. Source of these receptors: a boy younger than two who had a stem cell transplant for SCID, so the T cells may come from the graft donor.

The chain is built from TRBV7-3 and TRBJ2-5; TRBD1 might be the D (5 bases). Germline assignment: CDR1 SGHTA and CDR2 FQGTGA. Trimming removed 2 bases at V and 2 bases at J, with 12 bases between. There are 15 residues in the CDR3. The CDR3 protein is CASSLDPGSQETQYF. CDR3 coding DNA: TGTGCCAGCAGCTTAGATCCAGGGTCTCAAGAGACCCAGTACTTC.

This clonotype came up a few times. This rearrangement joins TRBV29-1 to TRBJ2-1; 12 nucleotides agree with TRBD2. V gave up 6 bases and J gave up 5 bases; unmatched junction bases: 11. CDR3 length: 16 residues. Germline lookup yields CDR1 SQVTM and CDR2 ANQGSEA. CDR3 residues: CSVLARTSGENNEQFF. The CDR3 nucleotides are TGCAGCGTCCTAGCCCGGACTAGCGGGGAAAACAATGAGCAGTTCTTC.

The chain carries TRBV12-3 or TRBV12-4 and TRBJ1-1; 9 positions match TRBD1. V shed 5 bases, J shed 3 bases, and the junction held 7 bases outside the gene matches. This CDR3 spans 15 amino acids. CDR3 in DNA: TGTGCCAGCAGTCCGTACCGGGACAGGGACACTGAAGCTTTCTTT. As protein: CASSPYRDRDTEAFF.

J is TRBJ2-2 and V is TRBV29-1, with a possible D match to TRBD1 (6 bases). There are 13 residues in the CDR3. Looked up from germline, CDR1 is SQVTM and CDR2 is ANQGSEA. Deletions cut 4 bases from V and 1 base from J, with 7 bases between. CDR3 DNA sequence: TGCAGCGTTGTGGGACAGAACACCGGGGAGCTGTTTTTT. This encodes CSVVGQNTGELFF.

The chain links TRBV6-1 to TRBJ1-1; weak D call: TRBD1 (5 bases). V was shortened by 8 bases and J by 1 base, with 17 bases between the two germline ends. CDR1 and CDR2 (germline): MNHNS, SASEGT. The CDR3 contains 15 residues. The CDR3 DNA reads as TGTGCCAGCGGGGGGGGAAATTCAGAGAACACTGAAGCTTTCTTT. Residues: CASGGGNSENTEAFF.

This rearrangement joins TRBV20-1 to TRBJ2-7; D might be TRBD2 (5 bases). Germline V lookup: CDR1 DFQATT, CDR2 SNEGSKA (reference sequence). The germline V and J ends were trimmed by 0 bases and 3 bases, with 9 bases remaining between them. There are 13 residues in the CDR3. This CDR3 is CSARDRTRYEQYV. In nucleotides, the CDR3 is TGCAGTGCTAGAGACAGGACTCGCTACGAGCAGTACGTC.

The rearrangement links TRBV6-2 or TRBV6-3 to TRBJ2-1, with 11 bases lining up with TRBD2. The CDR3 is made up of 19 amino acids. CDR1 is MNHEY and CDR2 is SVGEGT in the germline V gene. Trimming at V came to 2 bases and at J to 4 bases, leaving 13 bases not matched to a gene. The CDR3, as DNA: TGTGCCAGCAGTTACCCCGGAATAGCGGGGGGGCCGGGATACAATGAGCAGTTCTTC. This sequence encodes CASSYPGIAGGPGYNEQFF.

This clonotype appeared a few times. J is TRBJ1-5 and V is TRBV28; D is unclear. The V and J ends lost 0 bases and 1 base respectively, with 4 bases between them. CDR3 size: 14 residues. Per the germline V gene, CDR1 is MDHEN and CDR2 is SYDVKM. The CDR3 DNA reads TGTGCCAGCAGTTTATGGGCGAGCAATCAGCCCCAGCATTTT. Its translation: CASSLWASNQPQHF.

The J gene is TRBJ1-5, the V gene TRBV29-1; D uncertain. Germline CDR1 and CDR2: SQVTM and ANQGSEA. V lost 7 bases and J 4 bases, leaving 14 bases between the germline ends. The CDR3 is 13 residues long. CDR3 region: CSARAGFNQPQHF. The CDR3 region has the DNA TGCAGCGCCCGAGCCGGCTTTAATCAGCCCCAGCATTTT.

The chain uses TRBV29-1 and TRBJ2-7; 9 nucleotides agree with TRBD2. The CDR3 contains 15 residues. Germline values: CDR1 SQVTM, CDR2 ANQGSEA. The V and J ends lost 7 bases and 4 bases, in that order; junction bases with no gene match: 14. CDR3 DNA: TGCAGCGCCTCGAAGGGGGGCGGGGGGGGGTACGAGCAGTACTTC. It codes for CSASKGGGGGYEQYF.

This clonotype was seen more than once but under ten times. The V and J genes are TRBV29-1 and TRBJ2-7; TRBD2 is a possible D gene (6 bases). There are 12 residues in the CDR3. In germline, CDR1 is SQVTM, CDR2 ANQGSEA. Trimming shortened V by 2 bases and J by 3 bases, and 8 bases separated the two germline ends. The CDR3 DNA follows: TGCAGCGTTGAACAGGGAGGCTACGAGCAGTACTTC. Encoded protein: CSVEQGGYEQYF.

The V gene is TRBV2, the J gene TRBJ2-3; D is perhaps TRBD2 (6 bases). The CDR3 is 15 amino acids. Per germline, CDR1 SNHLY and CDR2 FYNNEI. Trimming took off 5 bases at V and 6 bases at J, with 18 bases between the two ends. The DNA for the CDR3 is TGTGCCAGCAGTCGGAGGGGTCTCGTAGGCGATACGCAGTATTTT. It encodes CASSRRGLVGDTQYF.

Here the CDR3 DNA reads TGCAGTGCTAGTCCTCGTCGGAGCGGGGGGCCACCTTATGGGAATGAGCAGTTCTTC. This encodes CSASPRRSGGPPYGNEQFF. The rearrangement uses TRBV20-1 and TRBJ2-1, with 9 bases that match TRBD2. Trimming cost V 3 bases and J 7 bases; bases outside gene matches: 22. The germline gives CDR1 DFQATT, CDR2 SNEGSKA (reference sequence). The CDR3 consists of 19 residues.

The J gene is TRBJ2-7, the V gene TRBV20-1; 7 positions match TRBD2. The junction had 7 bases not matched to a gene; V was cut back by 4 bases and J by 4 bases. Germline-derived CDR1 and CDR2 are DFQATT and SNEGSKA (reference sequence). This CDR3 comprises 13 residues. In DNA, the CDR3 is TGCAGTGCTACCCCGGGGGGAGGGTACGAGCAGTACTTC. This codes for CSATPGGGYEQYF.

The chain is built from TRBV5-1 and TRBJ2-1; TRBD1 aligns across 12 bases. Germline V gene data show CDR1 as SGHRS and CDR2 as YFSETQ. The CDR3 runs to 16 residues. Trimming cost V 4 bases and J 6 bases; bases outside gene matches: 8. This chain's CDR3 is CASSPAGTGGLNEQFF. Here the CDR3 DNA reads TGCGCCAGCAGCCCCGCAGGGACAGGGGGCCTCAATGAGCAGTTCTTC. Filled out from reference TRBV5-1 and TRBJ2-1, the complete variable domain reads KAGVTQTPRYLIKTRGQQVTLSCSPISGHRSVSWYQQTPGQGLQFLFEYFSETQRNKGNFPGRFSGRQFSNSRSEMNVSTLELGDSALYLCASSPAGTGGLNEQFFGPGTRLTVL.

This clonotype was counted ten times or more. The chain carries TRBV10-2 and TRBJ2-4; perhaps D is TRBD1 or TRBD2 (5 bases each). Germline V gene data show CDR1 as WSHSY and CDR2 as SAAADI. The CDR3 runs to 18 residues. Trimming pared 7 bases from V and 0 bases from J, leaving 22 bases between. DNA of the CDR3: TGCGCCAGCACCCCGGTGGCAGGGACCAGACTAGCCAAAAACATTCAGTACTTC. Its translation is CASTPVAGTRLAKNIQYF.

This clonotype has only a few counts. The chain is built from TRBV12-3 or TRBV12-4 and TRBJ2-1, with 11 bases matching TRBD1. V was clipped by 3 bases and J by 4 bases; unmatched bases: 5. CDR3 size: 16 residues. The CDR3 bases are TGTGCCAGCAGTTTTCAGGGACAGGGGGTTTACAATGAGCAGTTCTTC. Translation gives CASSFQGQGVYNEQFF.

The chain has TRBV6-2 or TRBV6-3 and TRBJ2-7; D is perhaps TRBD1 (5 bases). The CDR3 is 15 amino acids. Germline CDR1 MNHEY, CDR2 SVGEGT. With 2 bases removed from V and 2 bases from J, the gap between germline ends came to 13 bases. The CDR3 nucleotides are TGTGCCAGCAGTTACCGCCCGGCAGGGCCCTACGAGCAGTACTTC. It encodes CASSYRPAGPYEQYF.

This clonotype was recorded a few times. This chain joins TRBV20-1 and TRBJ2-4, with a tentative D call TRBD2 (5 bases). The CDR3 is 15 residues long. The germline gives CDR1 DFQATT, CDR2 SNEGSKA (reference sequence). Trimming left V 0 bases short and J 5 bases short, with 14 bases between. The DNA of the CDR3 is TGCAGTGCTAGAGATCTCGCATCCGGGGAAAACATTCAGTACTTC. Residues: CSARDLASGENIQYF.

This clonotype was observed a few times. The J gene is TRBJ2-7, the V gene TRBV12-3 or TRBV12-4; D is undetermined. This CDR3 has 17 amino acids. Trimming shortened V by 2 bases and J by 0 bases, and 17 bases separated the two germline ends. The CDR3 loop is CASSLRLTEGSSYEQYF. The CDR3 DNA follows: TGTGCCAGCAGTTTAAGACTGACCGAAGGTAGCTCCTACGAGCAGTACTTC.

The chain recombines TRBV25-1 with TRBJ1-2; 8 nucleotides match TRBD1. The germline gives CDR1 MGHDK, CDR2 SYGVNS. The CDR3 has 15 amino acids. Losses at the gene ends were 5 bases for V and 7 bases for J; bases not matched to a gene: 12. CDR3 in amino acids: CASSPSGTGFSGYTF. CDR3 DNA: TGTGCCAGCAGTCCCTCCGGGACAGGCTTCTCTGGCTACACCTTC.

The chain is built from TRBV12-3 or TRBV12-4 and TRBJ2-2; 9 positions agree with TRBD2. CDR3 length: 16 residues. V lost 6 bases and J lost 2; bases outside the gene matches: 7. As DNA, the CDR3 is TGTGCCAGCAGGAGACTAGCGGCTGTAAACACCGGGGAGCTGTTTTTT. Translation gives CASRRLAAVNTGELFF.

This clonotype was detected a few times. The V and J genes are TRBV7-6 and TRBJ1-2; D uncertain. This CDR3 region has 12 residues. The ends were cut back, 4 bases at V and 7 bases at J, with 10 bases in the middle. CDR1 is SGHVS, CDR2 FNYEAQ, per germline. CDR3 in amino acids: CASSSQSSGYTF. The CDR3 region has the DNA TGTGCCAGCAGCTCGCAGTCTTCTGGCTACACCTTC.